This T cell receptor beta chain was sequenced in a study of T cell clonality in common variable immunodeficiency (dated by TCRdb to between 2014 and 2017). The full study reports these points: TCRbeta clonality was higher in CVID subjects than in healthy controls (t-test p = 0.018), and the increase was most characteristic of about a third of subjects. Fewer deletions and N-nucleotide insertions were reportedly observed in CVID TCRbeta sequences, and highly modified clones with 13 or more V deletions were reportedly absent from CVID TCRbeta sequences. According to the authors, finding the cause of the higher clonality in CVID would require sequencing the repertoires of T cell subpopulations. CVID subjects shared fewer TCRbeta clones with each other than healthy controls did (p < 0.0001). Even though DNA input was equal, the average per sample came to some 82,000 unique sequences for controls compared with about 30,000 for CVID samples. Patient heterogeneity within the CVID cohort put limits on correlating repertoire features with clinical complications.

Predominantly Caucasian heritage was noted among both the CVID patients and the healthy controls. Heparinized peripheral whole blood samples of about 4.5 to 8 ml were collected from each donor. Genomic DNA from adults with common variable immune deficiency (CVID) and from healthy adult controls was used for sequencing of TCRbeta CDR3 repertoires. There were 22 healthy adult volunteers in the control group (roughly twelve female and 10 male), ranging in age from about 20 to 75 years, with a mean age of around 35. Diluted blood was density-centrifuged over Hypaque 1077 or Ficoll-Paque to isolate peripheral blood mononuclear cells. Genomic DNA was obtained from unsorted mononuclear cells through either Qiagen column purification or a centrifugation-based method. CVID samples and control samples contributed equivalent amounts of genomic DNA as sequencing input. For every sample, a 60 bp segment covering the rearranged TCRbeta CDR3 region was amplified and then sequenced. The immunoSEQ assay, a bias-corrected multiplex PCR with high-throughput sequencing, was employed for TCRbeta amplification. The study's own analysis went as follows. Every unique nucleotide sequence was considered a clone and was annotated with V, D and J genes, copy number and frequency. Sequences were labeled productive if in frame, and non-productive if out of frame or containing stop codons. As previously described, clonality was computed from Shannon's entropy. The predicted amino acid sequences of productive clones were used to derive the mean CDR3 Kyte-Doolittle hydropathy. The R hclust function was used to hierarchically cluster scaled V gene usage with Manhattan distance and complete linkage. Sharing of clones by CDR3 amino acid sequence was evaluated by resampling 12 repertoires per group over 100 rounds. Repertoires were searched for approximately 70 published EBV-specific and approximately 240 published CMV-specific TCRbeta sequences. Two CVID samples that yielded fewer than 10,000 sequences were excluded from the analysis, so approximately 38 CVID repertoires were retained. Sourced from immuneACCESS, this table was stored by TCRdb with only in-frame sequences that have V and J called. A share of the clones is absent; for the studies checked, an unresolved V gene accounts for under half, and the remainder has no known explanation. For V, J and clone size, that table is used; D and trimming come from the DNA. For this sample, 55,000 or so clones are listed, none of them singletons. Of the sample, approximately 5.4% is held by the ten largest clones.

V loses 0 bases at its end and J loses 0 bases; junction bases beyond the gene matches: 1. CDR1 is given as MNHNS and CDR2 as SASEGT, both from the germline V gene. Counted from cysteine to phenylalanine, this CDR3 has 15 amino acids. Sequencing covers 36 bases of the CDR3, shown here with the frame starting at base 1. Taking its sample share into account, this clone is medium-sized (0.01 to 0.1%). The target of this receptor is not known. Read coverage stops 3 residues before the CDR3 terminus; the germline J gene supplies the remainder. Sample: peripheral blood mononuclear cells. Recombination connected TRBV6-1 to TRBJ2-7, with TRBD2 matching 8 junction bases. The receptor was isolated from a person between 18 and 75 years old in good health. For the CDR3, the sequence is CASSEALAGSYEQYF. The sequenced part of the CDR3 DNA is TGTGCCAGCAGTGAAGCGCTAGCGGGCTCCTACGAG.